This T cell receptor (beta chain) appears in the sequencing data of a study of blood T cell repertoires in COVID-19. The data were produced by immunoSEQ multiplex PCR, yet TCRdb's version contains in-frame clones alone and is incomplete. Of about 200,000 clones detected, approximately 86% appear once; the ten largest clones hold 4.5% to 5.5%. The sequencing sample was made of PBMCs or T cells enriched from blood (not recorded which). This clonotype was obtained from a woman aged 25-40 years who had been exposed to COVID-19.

The CDR3 loop reads CASSPNRQGRNSPLHF. The CDR3 region has the DNA TGTGCCAGCAGTCCGAACAGACAGGGGCGGAATTCACCCCTCCACTTT. The rearrangement links TRBV27 to TRBJ1-6; 8 positions match TRBD1. The V and J ends lost 5 bases and 7 bases, in that order; junction bases with no gene match: 10. Germline CDR1 MNHEY, CDR2 SMNVEV (reference sequence). The CDR3 covers 16 residues.